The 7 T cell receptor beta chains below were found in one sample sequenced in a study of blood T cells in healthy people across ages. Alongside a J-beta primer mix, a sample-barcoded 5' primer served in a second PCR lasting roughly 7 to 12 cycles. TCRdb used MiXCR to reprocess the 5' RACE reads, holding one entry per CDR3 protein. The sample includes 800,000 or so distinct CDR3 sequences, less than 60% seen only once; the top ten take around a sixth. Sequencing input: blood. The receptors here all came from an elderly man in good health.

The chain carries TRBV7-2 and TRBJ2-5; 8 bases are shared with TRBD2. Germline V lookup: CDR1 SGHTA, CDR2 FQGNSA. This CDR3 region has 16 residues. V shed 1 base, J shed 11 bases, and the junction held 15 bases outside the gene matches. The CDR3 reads CASSLGGLAGPFGQYF. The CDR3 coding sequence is TGTGCCAGCAGCTTAGGGGGCCTAGCGGGTCCTTTTGGGCAGTACTTC.

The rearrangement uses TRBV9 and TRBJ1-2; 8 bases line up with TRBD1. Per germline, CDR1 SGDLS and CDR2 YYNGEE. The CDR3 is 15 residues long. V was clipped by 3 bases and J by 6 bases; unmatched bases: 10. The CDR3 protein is CASSAIGGQVDGYTF. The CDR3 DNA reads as TGTGCCAGCAGCGCCATAGGGGGACAGGTCGATGGCTACACCTTC.

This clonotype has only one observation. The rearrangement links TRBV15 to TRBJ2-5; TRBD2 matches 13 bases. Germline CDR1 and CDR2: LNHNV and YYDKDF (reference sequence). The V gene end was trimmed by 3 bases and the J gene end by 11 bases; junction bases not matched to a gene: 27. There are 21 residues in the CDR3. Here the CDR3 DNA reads TGTGCCACCAGCAGGGACTGGACTAGCGGGGGACCCCTCTCCCCTAACAATGAGCAGTACTTC. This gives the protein CATSRDWTSGGPLSPNNEQYF. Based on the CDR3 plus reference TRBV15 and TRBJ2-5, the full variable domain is DAMVIQNPRYQVTQFGKPVTLSCSQTLNHNVMYWYQQKSSQAPKLLFHYYDKDFNNEADTPDNFQSRRPNTSFCFLDIRSPGLGDTAMYLCATSRDWTSGGPLSPNNEQYFGPGTRLLVL.

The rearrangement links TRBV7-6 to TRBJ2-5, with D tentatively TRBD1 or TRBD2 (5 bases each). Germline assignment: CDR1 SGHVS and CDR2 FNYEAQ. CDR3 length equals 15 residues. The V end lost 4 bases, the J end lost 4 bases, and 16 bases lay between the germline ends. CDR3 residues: CASSSGDVGPETQYF. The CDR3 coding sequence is TGTGCCAGCAGCTCCGGCGACGTGGGACCAGAGACCCAGTACTTC.

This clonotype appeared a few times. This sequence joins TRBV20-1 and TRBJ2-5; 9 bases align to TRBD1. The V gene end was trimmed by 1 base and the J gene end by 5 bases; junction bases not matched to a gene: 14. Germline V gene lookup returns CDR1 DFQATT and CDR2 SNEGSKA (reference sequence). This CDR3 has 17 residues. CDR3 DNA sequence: TGCAGTGCTAGAGCGAACAGGGGGCAGGGGAAATCGGAGACCCAGTACTTC. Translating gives CSARANRGQGKSETQYF.

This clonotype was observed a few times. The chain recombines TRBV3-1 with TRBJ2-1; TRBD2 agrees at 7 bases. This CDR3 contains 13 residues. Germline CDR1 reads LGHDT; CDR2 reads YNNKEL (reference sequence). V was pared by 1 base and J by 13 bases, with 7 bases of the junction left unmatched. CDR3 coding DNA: TGTGCCAGCAGCCAAGGCCCTAGCGGAGATCAGTTCTTC. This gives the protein CASSQGPSGDQFF.

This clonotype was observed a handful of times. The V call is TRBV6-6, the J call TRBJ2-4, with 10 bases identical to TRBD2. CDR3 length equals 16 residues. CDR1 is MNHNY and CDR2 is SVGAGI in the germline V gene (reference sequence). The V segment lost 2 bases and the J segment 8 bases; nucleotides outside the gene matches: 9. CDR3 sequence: CASSYGASGRGDIQYF. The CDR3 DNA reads TGTGCCAGCAGTTACGGGGCTAGCGGGAGAGGCGACATTCAGTACTTC.